This T cell receptor (beta chain) appears in the sequencing data of a study of cytomegalovirus exposure and HLA in healthy donors. Study conclusions and caveats: An analysis that was carried out later associated 16,000 or so TCR beta sequences with HLA alleles at 0.05 false discovery rate. The Asian-associated ancestry cluster reportedly had fewer N-insertions than the approximately 610-donor mean in a later analysis. DRB1 had the most TCR associations and HLA-C the fewest, a later analysis found, with rates varying by HLA locus.

A multiplex PCR was run with 60 Vbeta primers and 13 Jbeta primers. Sequencing was performed with immunoSEQ multiplex PCR; in TCRdb, only in-frame clones are kept and a portion is missing. The profile shows roughly 120,000 clones, 81% of them singletons. On this clone itself: What it binds is unknown.

Trimming cost V 5 bases and J 3 bases, with 11 bases left between them. From germline, CDR1 is MNHNY and CDR2 SVGAGI (reference sequence). The CDR3 runs to 14 residues. This TCR derives from a woman aged 25 to 39 in good health and CMV-seronegative. The chain joins TRBV6-6 to TRBJ1-5, with unresolved D. Sequencing used PBMCs. The CDR3 DNA follows: TGTGCCAGCAGTCCCGAGCGTTACAATCAGCCCCAGCATTTT. This gives the protein CASSPERYNQPQHF.